The rows below give T cell receptor beta chains drawn from one sample of a study of cytomegalovirus exposure and HLA in healthy donors. The repertoire was sequenced with immunoSEQ multiplex PCR; TCRdb's copy has only in-frame clones and lacks some. The table shows 160,000 or so clones, with just under 80% occurring only once. The sample was PBMCs. The source is a woman in her 50s in good health and CMV-seronegative. Each CDR3 is given with its conserved first and last residue. The order of the fields is V gene, J gene, D gene, CDR3 length, clone size, CDR3 DNA, CDR3 protein. D genes are given only for firm matches. Size values are once, few and many counts, or a class for expanded clones, and some rows have none.

TRBV5-1	TRBJ2-5	TRBD2	18	.	TGCGCCAGCAGCTTGGGTGGTACTAGCGGGCTGTACCAAGAGACCCAGTACTTC	CASSLGGTSGLYQETQYF
TRBV14	TRBJ2-1	.	14	few	TGTGCCAGCAGCCGGAGATGGCCCTACAATGAGCAGTTCTTC	CASSRRWPYNEQFF
TRBV7-2	TRBJ2-1	.	17	.	TGTGCCAGCAGCTTAGCTTGGGGGGGCCTCTCCTACAATGAGCAGTTCTTC	CASSLAWGGLSYNEQFF
TRBV30	TRBJ2-6	TRBD1	15	.	TGTGCCTGGAGGATACAGGGGGCTGGGGCCAACGTCCTGACTTTC	CAWRIQGAGANVLTF
TRBV19	TRBJ1-4	TRBD1	14	.	TGTGCCAGTAGCTCGGGACAGGGAGATGAAAAACTGTTTTTT	CASSSGQGDEKLFF
TRBV5-1	TRBJ2-7	.	15	.	TGCGCCAGCAGCTTGGCGCAGACTAGACCTGGTGAGCAGTACTTC	CASSLAQTRPGEQYF
TRBV5-1	TRBJ2-7	TRBD1	14	.	TGCGCCAGCAGCTTTGGACAGGGATCCTACGAGCAGTACTTC	CASSFGQGSYEQYF
TRBV19	TRBJ1-5	TRBD1	16	.	TGTGCCAGTACCGCCGGGACAGTCCCAGCCCACGGCCCCCAGCATTTT	CASTAGTVPAHGPQHF
TRBV28	TRBJ2-5	.	12	.	TGTGCCAGCAGTTTTGGGAGGGAGACCCAGTACTTC	CASSFGRETQYF
TRBV7-2	TRBJ1-5	.	14	.	TGTGCCAGCAGCCTCCGTCGTGGCAATCAGCCCCAGCATTTT	CASSLRRGNQPQHF
TRBV7-7	TRBJ2-3	TRBD2	15	.	TGTGCCAGCAGCTCGAGCGGGGGTTTCACAGATACGCAGTATTTT	CASSSSGGFTDTQYF
TRBV9	TRBJ2-7	.	14	few	TGTGCCAGCAGCGGCGGGGACCTCAACTACGAGCAGTACTTC	CASSGGDLNYEQYF
TRBV2	TRBJ2-7	TRBD2	14	.	TGTGCCAGCAGCCCGGGACTAGCTTCCTACGAGCAGTACTTC	CASSPGLASYEQYF
TRBV28	TRBJ2-3	TRBD2	17	many	TGTGCCAGCAGTTTATGGACTAGCGGGGTCAGCACAGATACGCAGTATTTT	CASSLWTSGVSTDTQYF
TRBV30	TRBJ2-3	TRBD2	17	.	TGTGCCTGGAGTGTTGGTTCCAGCGGGGGACCCACAGATACGCAGTATTTT	CAWSVGSSGGPTDTQYF
TRBV18	TRBJ2-7	TRBD1	14	once	TGTGCCAGCTCACGACGACAGGGAACCTCCGAGCAGTACTTC	CASSRRQGTSEQYF
TRBV19	TRBJ2-2	.	14	.	TGTGCCAGTAGTATCCCGGGTAGTACCGGGGAGCTGTTTTTT	CASSIPGSTGELFF
TRBV6-5	TRBJ1-5	.	15	.	TGTGCCAGCAGTTCGGCCGGCCTCGGGAATCAGCCCCAGCATTTT	CASSSAGLGNQPQHF
TRBV19	TRBJ2-3	TRBD1	16	.	TGTGCCAGTAGTACCCTGACAGGGGTGGGCACAGATACGCAGTATTTT	CASSTLTGVGTDTQYF
TRBV10-3	TRBJ2-1	TRBD1	14	.	TGTGCCATCAGGGAGGACAGGGGGAGCGATGAGCAGTTCTTC	CAIREDRGSDEQFF
TRBV4-2	TRBJ2-1	.	12	.	TGTGCCAGCAGCCAAGATGTTCGTGAGCAGTTCTTC	CASSQDVREQFF
TRBV5-1	TRBJ2-3	TRBD2	20	.	TGCGCCAGCAGCTTGGTAATATTGGGACTAGCGGGTCCCTCCACAGATACGCAGTATTTT	CASSLVILGLAGPSTDTQYF
TRBV23-1	TRBJ2-7	.	16	.	TGCGCCAGCAGCCAAACCGGGCCAGGGGTTTGCTACGAGCAGTACTTC	CASSQTGPGVCYEQYF
TRBV5-1	TRBJ2-6	.	16	.	TGCGCCAGCAGCTTGGATTGGGGAGCTGGGGCCAACGTCCTGACTTTC	CASSLDWGAGANVLTF
TRBV5-6	TRBJ2-7	TRBD1	14	.	TGTGCCAGCAGCTTAATGGGACAGACCTACGAGCAGTACTTC	CASSLMGQTYEQYF
TRBV20-1	TRBJ1-2	TRBD1	11	.	TGCAGTGCTAGGGGACAGAGCGGCTACACCTTC	CSARGQSGYTF
TRBV28	TRBJ1-4	.	17	.	TGTGCCAGCAGTTTATCCGGATGGGGCACAACTAATGAAAAACTGTTTTTT	CASSLSGWGTTNEKLFF
TRBV6-1	TRBJ2-5	.	13	.	TGTGCCAGCATGGGCGGGGACGTGGGGACCCAGTACTTC	CASMGGDVGTQYF
TRBV4-3	TRBJ2-1	.	15	few	TGCGCCAGCAGCCAAGGGCGGCACCCTGACAATGAGCAGTTCTTC	CASSQGRHPDNEQFF
TRBV6-5	TRBJ1-6	TRBD1	14	.	TGTGCCAGCAGTGGAGACAGGGTGGACTCACCCCTCCACTTT	CASSGDRVDSPLHF
TRBV19	TRBJ2-1	TRBD2	16	.	TGTGCCAGTAGGAACCTAGCGGAGAGCTCCTACAATGAGCAGTTCTTC	CASRNLAESSYNEQFF
TRBV10-1	TRBJ2-7	.	13	.	TGCGCCAGCAGCCCCGGGACACGGTACGAGCAGTACTTC	CASSPGTRYEQYF
TRBV28	TRBJ1-2	.	14	.	TGTGCCAGCAGTCCCCCCCGCCAGGTTAATGGCTACACCTTC	CASSPPRQVNGYTF
TRBV18	TRBJ1-1	.	16	.	TGTGCCAGCTCACCACTGCAGGGAGGCTTTTACACTGAAGCTTTCTTT	CASSPLQGGFYTEAFF
TRBV6-6	TRBJ1-1	.	14	.	TGTGCCAGCGGGCAGGGAGGAGAGTGGACTGAAGCTTTCTTT	CASGQGGEWTEAFF
TRBV4-1	TRBJ2-7	.	15	.	TGCGCCAGCAGCCCTACCGGTCCCCGAGGAGACGAGCAGTACTTC	CASSPTGPRGDEQYF
TRBV4-1	TRBJ1-5	.	16	.	TGCGCCAGCAGCCAAGAGGCCAGTGTAAGCAATCAGCCCCAGCATTTT	CASSQEASVSNQPQHF
TRBV2	TRBJ2-7	.	15	.	TGTGCCAGCCACGAGGGACGGTCGGAGGGGGCCGAGCAGTACTTC	CASHEGRSEGAEQYF
TRBV19	TRBJ1-1	.	14	.	TGTGCCAGTAGTATGTTCACGGGGGGATCAGAAGCTTTCTTT	CASSMFTGGSEAFF
TRBV2	TRBJ1-6	.	14	.	TGTGCCAGCAATCGGAACTGGGGAGATTCACCCCTCCACTTT	CASNRNWGDSPLHF
TRBV7-2	TRBJ1-2	.	15	.	TGTGCCAGCAGCTTAAGTTTCTGGGAGGACTATGGCTACACCTTC	CASSLSFWEDYGYTF
TRBV28	TRBJ1-5	TRBD1	14	few	TGTGCCAGCAGTTTGGACAGGCCTGATCAGCCCCAGCATTTT	CASSLDRPDQPQHF
TRBV30	TRBJ1-1	TRBD1	12	.	TGTGCCTGGGACAGGGTGAACACTGAAGCTTTCTTT	CAWDRVNTEAFF
TRBV5-6	TRBJ2-7	TRBD2	14	few	TGTGCCAGCAGCCGGGACGGCGGGAGGTACGAGCAGTACTTC	CASSRDGGRYEQYF
TRBV7-2	TRBJ2-5	TRBD2	16	.	TGTGCCAGCAGCTTATCGGGCACTAGCGGCCAAGAGACCCAGTACTTC	CASSLSGTSGQETQYF
TRBV7-3	TRBJ2-7	TRBD2	16	.	TGTGCCAGCAGCTTAGGGGGCGGGAGGTTCACCTACGAGCAGTACTTC	CASSLGGGRFTYEQYF
TRBV29-1	TRBJ2-7	TRBD1	14	.	TGCAGCGTGCAAACAGGGGGCGCCTCCTACGAGCAGTACTTC	CSVQTGGASYEQYF
TRBV6-5	TRBJ2-1	.	15	.	TGTGCCAGCAGTTACGGCCCTTCATTCTACAATGAGCAGTTCTTC	CASSYGPSFYNEQFF
TRBV11-3	TRBJ2-3	.	16	.	TGTGCCAGCAGCTTAGGACCACAGATTAGCACAGATACGCAGTATTTT	CASSLGPQISTDTQYF
TRBV5-4	TRBJ2-5	TRBD2	14	.	TGTGCCAGCAGCATGGGACTAGCAACGGAGACCCAGTACTTC	CASSMGLATETQYF
TRBV4-1	TRBJ2-7	.	14	few	TGCGCCAGCAGCCAAGTGGCAAAGGGGGACGAGCAGTACTTC	CASSQVAKGDEQYF
TRBV5-1	TRBJ1-1	.	15	once	TGCGCCAGCAGCGACTCAGGGGCTGGGGACACTGAAGCTTTCTTT	CASSDSGAGDTEAFF
TRBV28	TRBJ2-1	.	11	once	TGTGCCAGCAGCCATACACGTGAGCAGTTCTTC	CASSHTREQFF
TRBV7-9	TRBJ2-1	.	15	.	TGTGCCAGCAGTCCCAGGGCGGGAACCCACAATGAGCAGTTCTTC	CASSPRAGTHNEQFF
TRBV28	TRBJ2-7	.	15	.	TGTGCCAGCAGTTCGGAGGGCTTAGGGGTGTACGAGCAGTACTTC	CASSSEGLGVYEQYF
TRBV13	TRBJ2-3	.	12	.	TGTGCCAGCAGCTTAGGTCTAGATACGCAGTATTTT	CASSLGLDTQYF